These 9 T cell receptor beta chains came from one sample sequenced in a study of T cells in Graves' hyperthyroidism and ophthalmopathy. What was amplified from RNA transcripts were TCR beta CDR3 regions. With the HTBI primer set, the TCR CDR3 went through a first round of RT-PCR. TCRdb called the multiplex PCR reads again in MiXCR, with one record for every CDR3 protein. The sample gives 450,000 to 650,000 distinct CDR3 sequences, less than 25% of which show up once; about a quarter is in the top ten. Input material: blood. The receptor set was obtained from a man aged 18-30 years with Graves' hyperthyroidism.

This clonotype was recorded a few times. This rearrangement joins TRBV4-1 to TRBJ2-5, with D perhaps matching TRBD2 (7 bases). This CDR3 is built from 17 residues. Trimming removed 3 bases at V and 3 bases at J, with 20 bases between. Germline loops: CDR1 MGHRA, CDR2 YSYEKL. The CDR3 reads CASSQGGGVPNEETQYF. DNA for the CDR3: TGCGCCAGCAGCCAGGGAGGGGGTGTACCCAATGAAGAGACCCAGTACTTC.

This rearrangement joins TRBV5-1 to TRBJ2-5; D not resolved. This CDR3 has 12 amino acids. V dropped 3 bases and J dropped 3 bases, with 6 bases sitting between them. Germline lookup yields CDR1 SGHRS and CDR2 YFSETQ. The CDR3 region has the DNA TGCGCCAGCAGCTACGGAAAAGAGACCCAGTACTTC. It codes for CASSYGKETQYF.

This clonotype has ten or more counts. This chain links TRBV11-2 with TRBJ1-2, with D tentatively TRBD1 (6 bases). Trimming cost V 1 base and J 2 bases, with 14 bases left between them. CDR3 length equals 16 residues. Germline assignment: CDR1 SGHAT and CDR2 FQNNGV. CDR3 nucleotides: TGTGCCAGCAGCTTAGGTCCACAGGGACTGAACTATGGCTACACCTTC. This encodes CASSLGPQGLNYGYTF.

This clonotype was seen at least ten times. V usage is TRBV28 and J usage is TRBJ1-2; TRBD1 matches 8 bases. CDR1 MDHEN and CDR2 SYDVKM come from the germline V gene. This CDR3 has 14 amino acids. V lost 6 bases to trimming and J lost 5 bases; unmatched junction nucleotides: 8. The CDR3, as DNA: TGTGCCAGCAGCCCGACAGGGGTCCGGTATGGCTACACCTTC. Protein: CASSPTGVRYGYTF.

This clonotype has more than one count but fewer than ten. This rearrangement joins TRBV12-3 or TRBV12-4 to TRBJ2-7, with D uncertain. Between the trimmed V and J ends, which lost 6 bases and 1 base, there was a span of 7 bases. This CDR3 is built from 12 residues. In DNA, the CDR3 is TGTGCCAGCAGCGTTGATTCCTACGAGCAGTACTTC. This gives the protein CASSVDSYEQYF.

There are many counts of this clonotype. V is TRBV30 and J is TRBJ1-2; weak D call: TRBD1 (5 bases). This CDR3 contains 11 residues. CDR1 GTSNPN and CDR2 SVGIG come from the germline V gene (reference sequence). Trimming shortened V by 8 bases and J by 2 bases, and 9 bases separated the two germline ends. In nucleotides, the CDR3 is TGTGCCGGGGGACGGAACTATGGCTACACCTTC. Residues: CAGGRNYGYTF. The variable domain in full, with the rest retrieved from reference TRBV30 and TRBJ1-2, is SQTIHQWPATLVQPVGSPLSLECTVEGTSNPNLYWYRQAAGRGLQLLFYSVGIGQISSEVPQNLSASRPQDRQFILSSKKLLLSDSGFYLCAGGRNYGYTFGSGTRLTVV.

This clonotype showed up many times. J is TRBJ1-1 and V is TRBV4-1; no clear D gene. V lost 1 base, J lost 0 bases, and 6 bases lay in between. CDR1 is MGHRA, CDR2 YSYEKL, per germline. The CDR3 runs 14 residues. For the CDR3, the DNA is TGCGCCAGCAGCCAAGGGGCGTTGAACACTGAAGCTTTCTTT. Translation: CASSQGALNTEAFF.

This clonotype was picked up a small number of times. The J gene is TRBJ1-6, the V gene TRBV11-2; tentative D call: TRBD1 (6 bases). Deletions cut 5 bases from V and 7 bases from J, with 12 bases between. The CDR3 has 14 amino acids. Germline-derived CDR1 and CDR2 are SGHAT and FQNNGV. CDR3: CASSQQGGNSPLHF. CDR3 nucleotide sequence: TGTGCCAGCAGCCAACAGGGTGGAAATTCACCCCTCCACTTT.

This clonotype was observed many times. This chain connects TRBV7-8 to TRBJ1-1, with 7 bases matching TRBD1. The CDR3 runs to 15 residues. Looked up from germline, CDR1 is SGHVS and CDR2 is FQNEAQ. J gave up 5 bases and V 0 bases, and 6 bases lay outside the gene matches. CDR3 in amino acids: CASSLAVRGRTEAFF. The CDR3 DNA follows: TGTGCCAGCAGCTTAGCAGTGAGGGGGCGAACTGAAGCTTTCTTT.